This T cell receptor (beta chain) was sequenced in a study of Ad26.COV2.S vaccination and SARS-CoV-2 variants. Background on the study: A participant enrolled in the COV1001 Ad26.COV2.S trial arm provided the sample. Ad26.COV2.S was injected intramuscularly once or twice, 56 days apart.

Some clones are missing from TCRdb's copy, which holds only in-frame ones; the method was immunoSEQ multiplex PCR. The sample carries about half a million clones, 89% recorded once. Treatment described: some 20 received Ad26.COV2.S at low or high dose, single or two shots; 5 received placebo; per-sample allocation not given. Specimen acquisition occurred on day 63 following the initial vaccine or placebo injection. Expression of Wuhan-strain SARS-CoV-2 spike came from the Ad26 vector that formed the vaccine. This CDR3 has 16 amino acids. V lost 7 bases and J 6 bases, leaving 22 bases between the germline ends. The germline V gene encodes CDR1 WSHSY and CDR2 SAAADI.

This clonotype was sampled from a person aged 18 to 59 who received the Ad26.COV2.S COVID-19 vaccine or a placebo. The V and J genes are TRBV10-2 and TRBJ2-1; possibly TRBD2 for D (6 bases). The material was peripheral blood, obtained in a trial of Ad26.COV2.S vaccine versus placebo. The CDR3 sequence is CASTESGLGVANEQFF. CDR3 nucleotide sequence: TGCGCCAGCACCGAGTCGGGACTGGGGGTGGCCAATGAGCAGTTCTTC.